Listed below are T cell receptor beta chains from one sample, sequenced in a study of neurological immune-mediated disorders. Via MiXCR, TCRdb re-called the 5' RACE reads, giving one row per CDR3 protein. The sample lists fewer than 25,000 distinct CDR3 sequences; roughly an eighth were seen once. The sequencing sample was made of PBMCs. The receptor source for this set is a woman aged 55 to 70 with HTLV-1-associated myelopathy (HAM/TSP). The CDR3 runs from the conserved cysteine through the conserved F or W. D genes are given only for firm matches. Rows may omit the clone size; those that give it use once, few, many or a size class.

TRBJ2-3,-,many,TRBV20-1,CSAPQAHSTDTQCF,TGCAGTGCTCCCCAGGCCCACAGCACAGATACGCAGTGTTTT
TRBJ2-5,-,many,TRBV5-1,CASSQLVNSGETQYF,TGCGCCAGCAGCCAACTCGTCAATTCCGGTGAGACCCAGTACTTC
TRBJ2-3,-,many,TRBV6-5,CASRKTSTDTQYF,TGTGCCAGCAGAAAGACCAGCACAGATACGCAGTATTTT
TRBJ1-2,TRBD1,many,TRBV14,CASSNRGNYGYTF,TGTGCCAGCAGTAACAGGGGGAACTATGGCTACACCTTC
TRBJ2-5,-,many,TRBV7-2,CASSLGPGPQETQYF,TGTGCCAGCAGCTTGGGACCGGGGCCCCAAGAGACCCAGTACTTC
TRBJ2-7,-,-,TRBV5-1,CASSLVGGSGEQYF,TGCGCCAGCAGCTTGGTAGGGGGATCAGGCGAGCAGTACTTC
TRBJ2-4,TRBD1,many,TRBV20-1,CSARRDSVLAKNIQYF,TGCAGTGCTCGCCGGGACAGCGTTCTAGCCAAAAACATTCAGTACTTC
TRBJ2-3,TRBD2,many,TRBV20-1,CSATRPSGGATDTQYF,TGCAGTGCTACCCGACCGAGCGGGGGGGCCACAGATACGCAGTATTTT
TRBJ2-7,-,many,TRBV5-1,CASSSRSGGVQYEQYF,TGCGCCAGCAGTAGCAGGTCCGGGGGTGTCCAGTACGAGCAGTACTTC
TRBJ1-3,-,many,TRBV20-1,CSAMNANSGNTIYF,TGCAGTGCTATGAACGCGAACTCTGGAAACACCATATATTTT
TRBJ2-1,TRBD2,many,TRBV25-1,CASSEPLAGYNEQFF,TGTGCCAGCAGTGAACCTCTAGCGGGGTACAATGAGCAGTTCTTC
TRBJ2-5,-,many,TRBV20-1,CSGALKETQYF,TGCAGTGGGGCACTAAAAGAGACCCAGTACTTC
TRBJ1-2,-,many,TRBV24-1,CATSDLTGWGYTF,TGTGCCACCAGTGATCTGACAGGATGGGGCTACACCTTC